This T cell receptor beta chain stems from a study of blood T cell repertoires in COVID-19 (dated by TCRdb to about 2020). Concerning the study at large: Samples from collaborators originated in the United States, Italy and Spain and spanned both the acute and convalescent phases of COVID-19. The prospective study material was composed of cDNA or gDNA derived from T cells, B-cell-depleted T cells, or PBMCs. The dataset comprised deeply sampled blood TCRbeta repertoires from subjects exposed to, actively infected with, or recovered from COVID-19. A freely available public database, intended as a resource for researchers studying the immune response to SARS-CoV-2, is where the repertoires were released. The samples were drawn from two sources: the first 160 participants of the ongoing ImmuneRACE study, and fewer than 1,500 subjects contributed by 6 global collaborators. Sample metadata almost always included a de-identified subject ID, COVID-19 status, age in years and sex. Where HLA class I and class II types were available, the types were taken from metadata supplied by the sample provider, not from assay-based typing.

The CDR3 runs 15 amino acids, cysteine and phenylalanine included. The DNA shown is the 45-base CDR3, in frame from base 1. V loses 2 bases, J loses 7 bases, and the germline ends lie 18 bases apart. CDR1 SGHRS and CDR2 YFSETQ were looked up in the germline V gene. In the prospective study, participants were about 18 to 95 years old, resided in about two dozen geographic areas of the United States, and were enrolled through a virtual design. In the prospective study, participants were assigned to cohorts based on the clinical history participants reported in a screening survey and a study questionnaire. Recovered participants in ImmuneRACE Cohort 3 were defined by two consecutive negative NP/OP PCR tests, clearance by a healthcare professional, or resolution of symptoms. In the prospective study, whole blood, serum and a nasopharyngeal or oropharyngeal swab were collected from each participant by mobile phlebotomists. Participants in the prospective study had the option to provide additional blood draws and questionnaires over a roughly 2-month period. Before DNA extraction, prospective study blood samples were shipped either frozen or at room temperature.

What the authors observed across the whole study: The quantity of clinical and demographic metadata differed by source and by participant and was supplied without curation.

As regards this clone: What this receptor recognizes is not known. Per-base qualities were not stored, and no clone one base away is much larger.

TCRbeta CDR3 regions were amplified from genomic DNA using the immunoSEQ Assay, a bias-controlled multiplex PCR. On the study's bioinformatics: Nucleated cell counts per sample were estimated from amplification of reference gene primers within the assay. To quantify the absolute abundance of each unique TCRbeta CDR3 rearrangement, sequence reads were collapsed and filtered. For each sample, productive Simpson clonality was calculated as the square root of Simpson's diversity index across productive rearrangements. In its TCRdb copy, this immuneACCESS table keeps in-frame sequences only and misses some clones. Where compared with another copy, unresolved V genes explain less than half of these, and the others have no known cause. That table furnishes V, J and clone size, whereas the DNA furnished D and trimming. The sample records approximately 280,000 clones, approximately 88% of which are singletons. The ten largest clones add up to approximately 6% of the sample.

The rearrangement combines TRBV5-1 with TRBJ1-1; there is no confident call for the D gene. The source of this sequence is a woman in her 40s who had recovered from COVID-19. Material: PBMCs or T cells enriched from blood (not recorded which). The CDR3 reads as follows: CASSFGGSSDIEAFF. The DNA sequence is given as TGCGCCAGCAGCTTTGGAGGGTCTAGCGATATTGAAGCTTTCTTT.